Presented here are 2 T cell receptor beta chains from one specimen sequenced in a study of shared clonotypes between healthy human individuals. Repertoires were generated with immunoSEQ multiplex PCR, while TCRdb's copy carries only in-frame clones and drops some. This sample has about 1.1 million clones; about 80% occur once, and the top ten carry about 0.89%. The sequencing input was memory CD4+ T cells from PBMCs. Subset here: CD45RA-negative fraction. All receptors derive from a young man in good health. Some clones in this sample may be carry-over from other donors' samples.

The CDR3 nucleotides read TGTGCCAGCAGCTTCCGATCATCTTCCTTCGGAACCTACGAGCAGTACTTC. This translates into CASSFRSSSFGTYEQYF. V usage is TRBV11-2 and J usage is TRBJ2-7; D unresolved. CDR1 is SGHAT and CDR2 is FQNNGV in the germline V gene. Trimming pared 3 bases from V and 2 bases from J, leaving 20 bases between. CDR3 size: 17 residues.

The CDR3 nucleotides read TGTGCCAGCAGCCCGGCGCAGGTTAACAATCAGCCCCAGCATTTT. Protein: CASSPAQVNNQPQHF. The chain employs TRBV6-6 and TRBJ1-5; D gene uncertain. V dropped 6 bases and J dropped 3 bases, with 15 bases sitting between them. The CDR3 spans 15 residues. The germline gives CDR1 MNHNY, CDR2 SVGAGI (reference sequence).